The rows below give T cell receptor beta chains drawn from one sample of a study of control samples from healthy donors and cancer patients. Profiled with immunoSEQ multiplex PCR; TCRdb holds only in-frame clones, not every one. The sample shows 70,000 to 100,000 clones, around 90% of them seen only once. The specimen sequenced was blood. Receptor source: an older woman in good health. Each CDR3 is given with its conserved first and last residue. Each record gives: clone size, J gene, D gene, V gene, CDR3 DNA, CDR3 protein. The D gene is left open where the match is weak. Some rows have no size entry. The others give once, few or many, or a class for an expanded clone.

NA TRBJ1-1 TRBD1 TRBV18 TGTGCCAGCTCACCATATCAAACAGGGGCCATAGGGAACACTGAAGCTTTCTTT CASSPYQTGAIGNTEAFF
NA TRBJ2-1 TRBD2 TRBV7-2 TGTGCCAGCAGGCCGTTCAGCGGGAGTTACAATGAGCAGTTCTTC CASRPFSGSYNEQFF
NA TRBJ2-7 NA TRBV27 TGTGCCAGCAGCCACACGTTTGGACGACAGGAGATCTCCTACGAGCAGTACTTC CASSHTFGRQEISYEQYF
NA TRBJ2-7 NA TRBV7-2 TGTGCCAGCGGAACACAGGCCTACGAGCAGTACTTC CASGTQAYEQYF
NA TRBJ2-1 TRBD2 TRBV4-3 TGCGCCAGCAGCCCTAGACCTAGCGGGAGGTTCAATGAGCAGTTCTTC CASSPRPSGRFNEQFF
NA TRBJ2-1 TRBD2 TRBV15 TGTGCCACCAGCGTTCGGGCGGGAGGGCCCGGTGAGCAGTTCTTC CATSVRAGGPGEQFF
NA TRBJ1-3 TRBD1 TRBV29-1 TGCAGCGCCTCACAGGGGGCGGACACCATATATTTT CSASQGADTIYF
NA TRBJ1-4 NA TRBV28 TGTGCCAGCAGTCCTACAGGAGGGGCAACTAATGAAAAACTGTTTTTT CASSPTGGATNEKLFF
NA TRBJ2-5 TRBD2 TRBV4-1 TGCGCCAGCAGCCAAGACGGGAGGGTTAAAGAGACCCAGTACTTC CASSQDGRVKETQYF
NA TRBJ1-2 TRBD1 TRBV24-1 TGTGCCACCAGTGACCAGGGACAGGGGGCAGGTGGCTACACCTTC CATSDQGQGAGGYTF
NA TRBJ1-1 NA TRBV5-1 TGCGCCAGCAGCCGTGATGAGGGGCTAAACACTGAAGCTTTCTTT CASSRDEGLNTEAFF
NA TRBJ1-1 NA TRBV5-1 TGCGCCAGCAGCTTTTTCGCAGGGAACACTGAAGCTTTCTTT CASSFFAGNTEAFF
NA TRBJ1-5 NA TRBV7-2 TGTGCCAGCAGCTTAACTGGGGGCAATCAGCCCCAGCATTTT CASSLTGGNQPQHF
NA TRBJ1-1 TRBD1 TRBV2 TGTGCCAACCGGCCGGGACAGGGTAATCAGGACACTGAAGCTTTCTTT CANRPGQGNQDTEAFF
NA TRBJ1-3 NA TRBV2 TGTGCCAGCAGTCCGGGTTGGGTCGGTGGGAACACCATATATTTT CASSPGWVGGNTIYF
NA TRBJ2-1 TRBD2 TRBV9 TGTGCCAGCAGCGTAGCACTAGCGGGGGGGCCGTTTTTGGATGAGCAGTTCTTC CASSVALAGGPFLDEQFF
NA TRBJ2-3 NA TRBV18 TGTGCCAGCTCACCACCGGGTCAGGCCCCGCCAGATACGCAGTATTTT CASSPPGQAPPDTQYF
NA TRBJ1-5 NA TRBV3-1/TRBV3-2 TGTGCCAGCAGCCGGGGCCCTTATAGCAATCAGCCCCAGCATTTT CASSRGPYSNQPQHF
NA TRBJ1-2 NA TRBV4-1 TGCGCCAGCAGCCAATTTAGACTTACAGAAAATGGCTACACCTTC CASSQFRLTENGYTF
NA TRBJ1-5 NA TRBV6-2/TRBV6-3 TGTGCCAGCAGCAACAGGGAAAATCAGCCCCAGCATTTT CASSNRENQPQHF
NA TRBJ2-7 NA TRBV4-1 TGCGCCAGCAGCCAAGGAATAGGGGGAAGCTCCTACGAGCAGTACTTC CASSQGIGGSSYEQYF
NA TRBJ2-2 TRBD2 TRBV19 TGTGCCAGTAGTATAATGTTGCAGCGGGGCCTATCCGGGGAGCTGTTTTTT CASSIMLQRGLSGELFF
few TRBJ1-2 NA TRBV9 TGTGCCAGCAGCGTAGCACCAGGGGCGTCTGGCTATGGCTACACCTTC CASSVAPGASGYGYTF
NA TRBJ2-7 NA TRBV5-1 TGCGCCAGCAGCTTGGGGCTGGTTTTAGGGGGAGCCTACGAGCAGTACTTC CASSLGLVLGGAYEQYF
NA TRBJ2-7 NA TRBV11-3 TGTGCCAGCAGCTTAAATGGGGGATCCTACGAGCAGTACTTC CASSLNGGSYEQYF